This record covers a single T cell receptor (beta chain). Germline CDR1 is MNHEY and CDR2 is SMNVEV (reference sequence). Trimming at V came to 5 bases and at J to 0 bases, leaving 16 bases not matched to a gene. CDR3 size: 18 residues. The data are from a study of blood T cell repertoires in COVID-19. Across the study: Samples came from the United States, Italy and Spain, spanning acute and convalescent COVID-19.

Donors of Cohort 3 who recovered were those that had two negative PCRs, clearance, or symptom resolution. The repertoire was sequenced with immunoSEQ multiplex PCR; TCRdb's copy has only in-frame clones and lacks some. The data contain 150,000 or so clones, roughly 82% of them singletons. The TCR comes from a man between 45 and 60 years old who had recovered from COVID-19. This chain links TRBV27 with TRBJ2-7; 7 bases agree with TRBD2. The sequencing sample was made of PBMCs or T cells enriched from blood (not recorded which). This chain's CDR3 is CASSPILAVEHSSYEQYF. The CDR3 region has the DNA TGTGCCAGCAGTCCCATTCTAGCGGTGGAGCATAGCTCCTACGAGCAGTACTTC.